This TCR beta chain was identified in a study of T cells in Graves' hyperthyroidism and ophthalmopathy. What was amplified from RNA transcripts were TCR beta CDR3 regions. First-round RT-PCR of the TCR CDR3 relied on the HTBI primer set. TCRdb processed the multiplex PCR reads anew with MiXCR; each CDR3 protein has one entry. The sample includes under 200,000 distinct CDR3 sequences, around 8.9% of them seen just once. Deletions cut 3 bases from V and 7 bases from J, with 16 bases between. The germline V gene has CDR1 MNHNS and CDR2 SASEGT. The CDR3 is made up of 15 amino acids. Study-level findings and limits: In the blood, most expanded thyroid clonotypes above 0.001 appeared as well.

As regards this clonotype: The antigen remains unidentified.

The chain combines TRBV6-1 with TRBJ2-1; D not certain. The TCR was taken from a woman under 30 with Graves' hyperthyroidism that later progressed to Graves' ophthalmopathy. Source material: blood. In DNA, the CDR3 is TGTGCCAGCAGTGACAGCAGGAGAGGTTGGAATGAGCAGTTCTTC. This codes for CASSDSRRGWNEQFF.